The TCR beta chain described here comes from a study of neurological immune-mediated disorders. This clonotype has a count of ten or more. This CDR3 region has 16 residues. Germline V lookup: CDR1 SGHTA, CDR2 FQGNSA. Trimming took off 4 bases at V and 2 bases at J, with 14 bases between the two ends. Via MiXCR, TCRdb re-called the 5' RACE reads, giving one row per CDR3 protein. The table has approximately 37,000 distinct CDR3 sequences, roughly 14% seen once. V gene TRBV7-2 combines with J gene TRBJ2-2; D is ambiguous. Sample: PBMCs. The origin of this receptor is a woman in her 50s with HTLV-1-associated myelopathy (HAM/TSP). DNA of the CDR3: TGTGCCAGCAGCTGGCGGCCGGCAGTTAACACCGGGGAGCTGTTTTTT. Amino acid sequence: CASSWRPAVNTGELFF.